Below are 16 T cell receptor beta chains sequenced from a single sample in a study of T cells in Graves' hyperthyroidism and ophthalmopathy. TCR beta CDR3 regions were amplified from RNA. First-round RT-PCR of the TCR CDR3 relied on the HTBI primer set. MiXCR, run by TCRdb on the multiplex PCR reads, gives a single entry per CDR3 protein. The sample contains hundreds of thousands of distinct CDR3 sequences, roughly 32% of which appear only once. Sequences were obtained from blood. These TCRs come from a woman between 40 and 50 years old with Graves' hyperthyroidism.

This clonotype was detected only a few times. The gene calls are TRBV19 and TRBJ1-1, with D uncertain. Trimming removed 3 bases at V and 1 base at J, with 12 bases between. The CDR3 covers 15 residues. The V gene's germline CDR1 is LNHDA and CDR2 SQIVND (reference sequence). CDR3 nucleotides: TGTGCCAGTAGTATCCAACGGTGGGAGAACACTGAAGCTTTCTTT. Amino acid sequence: CASSIQRWENTEAFF.

This clonotype has at least ten counts. This chain uses TRBV6-5 with TRBJ2-7; weak D call: TRBD1 (5 bases). The germline V gene has CDR1 MNHEY and CDR2 SVGAGI. Trimming cost V 5 bases and J 4 bases, with 9 bases left between them. The CDR3 is made up of 12 amino acids. CDR3 bases: TGTGCCAGCAGTCTACAGGAGTACGAGCAGTACTTC. Its translation: CASSLQEYEQYF.

Remarks on this clonotype: One base away lies a much larger clone, so this may be a sequencing read error. The rearrangement links TRBV12-3 or TRBV12-4 to TRBJ2-7; maybe TRBD1 (6 bases). The CDR3 consists of 14 residues. The V end was cut by 5 bases, the J end by 4 bases, with 15 bases between. This CDR3 is CASSVAEGVYEQYF. The CDR3 region has the DNA TGTGCCAGCAGTGTGGCCGAGGGGGTATACGAGCAGTACTTC.

A few counts support this clonotype. The chain employs TRBV6-2 or TRBV6-3 and TRBJ2-2, with 7 bases matching TRBD1. CDR1 and CDR2 from the germline V gene are MNHEY and SVGEGT. V shed 2 bases and J 5 bases; nucleotides not matched to a gene: 5. There are 15 residues in the CDR3. The chain's CDR3 is CASSYRTGGTGELFF. CDR3 coding DNA: TGTGCCAGCAGTTACCGGACAGGAGGAACCGGGGAGCTGTTTTTT.

This clonotype occurred many times. V is TRBV25-1 and J is TRBJ1-1; D not certain. The CDR3 extends over 15 amino acids. Looked up from germline, CDR1 is MGHDK and CDR2 is SYGVNS. Trimming shortened V by 2 bases and J by 3 bases, and 13 bases separated the two germline ends. The DNA for the CDR3 is TGTGCCAGCAGTGAAGCGGGTTCAGCCGACACTGAAGCTTTCTTT. As protein: CASSEAGSADTEAFF.

The chain's CDR3 is CASRDATDTQYF. CDR3 in DNA: TGTGCCAGTCGGGACGCCACAGATACGCAGTATTTT. The rearrangement joins TRBV19 to TRBJ2-3; either TRBD1 or TRBD2 may fit D (5 bases each). Germline V gene data show CDR1 as LNHDA and CDR2 as SQIVND (reference sequence). V was cut by 8 bases and J by 2 bases, with 8 bases left in between. The CDR3 is 12 amino acids. Full variable domain (missing parts from reference TRBV19 and TRBJ2-3): DGGITQSPKYLFRKEGQNVTLSCEQNLNHDAMYWYRQDPGQGLRLIYYSQIVNDFQKGDIAEGYSVSREKKESFPLTVTSAQKNPTAFYLCASRDATDTQYFGPGTRLTVL.

The V gene is TRBV7-9, the J gene TRBJ1-2; D remains ambiguous. V shed 5 bases and J shed 4 bases, with 11 bases lying between them. The CDR3 runs to 13 residues. Looked up from germline, CDR1 is SEHNR and CDR2 is FQNEAQ (reference sequence). The CDR3 is CASSGPETYGYTF. The CDR3 nucleotides are TGTGCCAGCAGCGGGCCAGAAACCTATGGCTACACCTTC.

This clonotype was seen at least ten times. The rearrangement links TRBV7-8 to TRBJ1-3; TRBD1 is a possible D gene (6 bases). The CDR3 is 15 residues long. V lost 4 bases and J 4 bases, leaving 14 bases between the germline ends. Germline CDR1 and CDR2: SGHVS and FQNEAQ. CDR3 amino acids: CASSSYRAGGNTIYF. CDR3 in DNA: TGTGCCAGCAGCTCGTACAGGGCCGGGGGAAACACCATATATTTT.

This clonotype was recorded once. J is TRBJ2-2 and V is TRBV9; TRBD1 or TRBD2 may be the D gene (5 bases each). Trimming removed 0 bases from V and 6 bases from J, with 12 bases in between. CDR1 and CDR2 (germline): SGDLS, YYNGEE. This CDR3 is built from 15 residues. The CDR3 protein is CASSVAGSSPGELFF. Here the CDR3 DNA reads TGTGCCAGCAGCGTAGCAGGGAGTTCCCCCGGGGAGCTGTTTTTT.

The rearrangement joins TRBV2 to TRBJ1-6; 9 bases map to TRBD1. The CDR3 has 16 amino acids. The V and J ends lost 7 bases and 8 bases, in that order; junction bases with no gene match: 12. CDR1 and CDR2 from the germline V gene are SNHLY and FYNNEI. As DNA, the CDR3 is TGTGCCAGCAAGGGGGGGGCCACAGGGGGCGATTCACCCCTCCACTTT. Amino acid sequence: CASKGGATGGDSPLHF.

V is TRBV6-5 and J is TRBJ1-5; D possibly corresponds to TRBD1 (6 bases). Germline V gene lookup returns CDR1 MNHEY and CDR2 SVGAGI. The CDR3 consists of 16 residues. V lost 4 bases and J 0 bases, leaving 13 bases between the germline ends. In nucleotides, the CDR3 is TGTGCCAGCAGTTCTGGGGACACAGATAGCAATCAGCCCCAGCATTTT. Translation gives CASSSGDTDSNQPQHF.

The rearrangement joins TRBV24-1 to TRBJ1-3; 9 nucleotides agree with TRBD1. The junction had 6 bases not matched to a gene; V was cut back by 9 bases and J by 4 bases. The CDR3 contains 14 residues. The germline V gene encodes CDR1 KGHDR and CDR2 SFDVKD. CDR3 nucleotide sequence: TGTGCCACCGAGAGACAGGGGGACGGAAACACCATATATTTT. Protein: CATERQGDGNTIYF.

The rearrangement links TRBV28 to TRBJ2-7; perhaps TRBD1 as D (6 bases). Germline-derived CDR1 and CDR2 are MDHEN and SYDVKM. The CDR3 loop spans 12 amino acids. V gave up 8 bases and J gave up 9 bases, with 17 bases separating them. CDR3 nucleotide sequence: TGTGCCAGCCGAGAGGGGGAGATCGTGCAGTACTTC. The encoded protein is CASREGEIVQYF.

At least ten counts were recorded for this clonotype. The chain couples TRBV29-1 to TRBJ1-2, with a possible D match to TRBD1 (5 bases). This CDR3 has 14 residues. Trimming cost V 3 bases and J 4 bases, with 15 bases left between them. CDR1 and CDR2 (germline): SQVTM, ANQGSEA. This CDR3 is CSVDTLRGLYGYTF. The CDR3 nucleotides are TGCAGCGTTGATACATTGAGGGGCCTCTATGGCTACACCTTC.

The chain couples TRBV4-3 to TRBJ1-2; D is unresolved. With 5 bases removed from V and 6 bases from J, the gap between germline ends came to 16 bases. CDR1 is LGHNA and CDR2 is YSLEER in the germline V gene. This CDR3 spans 14 amino acids. CDR3 nucleotide sequence: TGCGCCAGCAGCGAGAGGGAGGGCGATGATGGCTACACCTTC. It yields the protein CASSEREGDDGYTF.

The CDR3 loop is CASSSDSQKLFF. The DNA of the CDR3 is TGTGCCAGCAGTTCTGACAGCCAAAAACTGTTTTTT. This chain joins TRBV28 and TRBJ1-4; possibly TRBD1 for D (5 bases). Germline V lookup: CDR1 MDHEN, CDR2 SYDVKM. The CDR3 is made up of 12 amino acids. Between the trimmed V and J ends, which lost 4 bases and 9 bases, there was a span of 9 bases. The variable domain in full, with the rest retrieved from reference TRBV28 and TRBJ1-4, is DVKVTQSSRYLVKRTGEKVFLECVQDMDHENMFWYRQDPGLGLRLIYFSYDVKMKEKGDIPEGYSVSREKKERFSLILESASTNQTSMYLCASSSDSQKLFFGSGTQLSVL.